This record concerns one T cell receptor beta chain sequence. Profiling relied on immunoSEQ multiplex PCR, and the TCRdb table lists in-frame clones only, not all of them. The sample has roughly 100,000 clones; about 88% are singletons. The CDR3 is 15 residues long. These data belong to a study of blood T cell repertoires in COVID-19. Study at large: The analysed material was cDNA or gDNA that came from T cells, B-cell-depleted T cells, or PBMCs.

The V and J genes are TRBV1 and TRBJ1-5; the D segment call TRBD1 is taken from the table without a DNA check. TRBV1 is a known pseudogene. This clonotype was sampled from a human donor in a cohort sampled during active COVID-19. What was sequenced was peripheral blood. Here the CDR3 reads CTSSQRTGCFQPQHF. As DNA, the CDR3 is TGCACCAGCAGCCAAAGGACAGGGTGTTTTCAGCCCCAGCATTTT.